The rows below give T cell receptor beta chains drawn from one sample of a study of T cell changes during pregnancy in multiple sclerosis. Assay used: immunoSEQ multiplex PCR; TCRdb lists only in-frame clones, some missing. The table lists fewer than 25,000 clones, roughly 85% of them singletons. Sequencing used CD8+ T cells from peripheral blood mononuclear cells, obtained in the third trimester of pregnancy. These receptors came from a female donor in good health, enrolled as a control in a pregnancy study. Both conserved end residues are part of each CDR3. The order of the fields is V gene, D gene, J gene, clone size, CDR3 DNA, CDR3 protein. D genes are given only for firm matches. Clone size, where shown, is once, few, many, or a class for clones that have expanded.

V gene: TRBV2
D gene: .
J gene: TRBJ2-7
clone size: once
CDR3 DNA: TGTGCCAGCAGTGAGGGTAGCGGTCGTTTTTACGAGCAGTACTTC
CDR3 protein: CASSEGSGRFYEQYF

V gene: TRBV6-6
D gene: .
J gene: TRBJ1-2
clone size: once
CDR3 DNA: TGTGCCAGCACCTTAACTACTTCAAATGGCTACACCTTC
CDR3 protein: CASTLTTSNGYTF

V gene: TRBV7-9
D gene: .
J gene: TRBJ2-3
clone size: medium-sized
CDR3 DNA: TGTGCCAGCAGCCATTGGGCCCGGCCGACAGATACGCAGTATTTT
CDR3 protein: CASSHWARPTDTQYF

V gene: TRBV15
D gene: .
J gene: TRBJ2-1
clone size: .
CDR3 DNA: TGTGCCACTGGGGAGGGGGGCCACAATGAGCAGTTCTTC
CDR3 protein: CATGEGGHNEQFF

V gene: TRBV30
D gene: .
J gene: TRBJ2-5
clone size: .
CDR3 DNA: TGTGCCTGGAGTAGGTCGGGGCAAGAGACCCAGTACTTC
CDR3 protein: CAWSRSGQETQYF

V gene: TRBV7-8
D gene: .
J gene: TRBJ2-5
clone size: .
CDR3 DNA: TGTGCCAGCAGCGAGAGGGGGGGCCGGGGGCAAGAGACCCAGTACTTC
CDR3 protein: CASSERGGRGQETQYF

V gene: TRBV28
D gene: .
J gene: TRBJ1-2
clone size: once
CDR3 DNA: TGTGCCAGCAGTCCTTTGCTCGGGAGGTCCCCAAGAGGCGGCTACACCTTC
CDR3 protein: CASSPLLGRSPRGGYTF

V gene: TRBV7-8
D gene: TRBD1
J gene: TRBJ1-4
clone size: few
CDR3 DNA: TGTGCCAGCAGCTCCCTGGGCAGGGGGGAAGAAAAACTGTTTTTT
CDR3 protein: CASSSLGRGEEKLFF

V gene: TRBV7-7
D gene: .
J gene: TRBJ1-5
clone size: .
CDR3 DNA: TGTGCTAGCAGCCTTATGCCGGAGAACAATCAGCCCCAGCATTTT
CDR3 protein: CASSLMPENNQPQHF

V gene: TRBV13
D gene: .
J gene: TRBJ1-2
clone size: .
CDR3 DNA: TGTGCCAGCAGCTTACGTCGGGACTATGGCTACACCTTC
CDR3 protein: CASSLRRDYGYTF

V gene: TRBV4-1
D gene: .
J gene: TRBJ1-1
clone size: .
CDR3 DNA: TGCGCCAGCAGCCAGGTTGGGGGGACTGAAGCTTTCTTT
CDR3 protein: CASSQVGGTEAFF

V gene: TRBV4-2
D gene: .
J gene: TRBJ1-4
clone size: .
CDR3 DNA: TGTGCCAGCAGCCAAGATTGGGGGGCAACTAATGAAAAACTGTTTTTT
CDR3 protein: CASSQDWGATNEKLFF

V gene: TRBV2
D gene: .
J gene: TRBJ1-2
clone size: few
CDR3 DNA: TGTGCCAGCAGTGAAAGTGTTGGAGGTTATGGCTACACCTTC
CDR3 protein: CASSESVGGYGYTF

V gene: TRBV9
D gene: .
J gene: TRBJ1-2
clone size: .
CDR3 DNA: TGTGCCAGCAGCTCCGGGGTTAACTATGGCTACACCTTC
CDR3 protein: CASSSGVNYGYTF

V gene: TRBV30
D gene: TRBD2
J gene: TRBJ2-3
clone size: .
CDR3 DNA: TGTGCCTGGAAAGCCGGGACTAGCGCGGCAGATACGCAGTATTTT
CDR3 protein: CAWKAGTSAADTQYF

V gene: TRBV5-8
D gene: .
J gene: TRBJ2-3
clone size: once
CDR3 DNA: TGTGCCAGCAGCTTTACGAGCGCAGATACGCAGTATTTT
CDR3 protein: CASSFTSADTQYF

V gene: TRBV28
D gene: .
J gene: TRBJ2-7
clone size: .
CDR3 DNA: TGTGCCAGCAGTTTCCCGAGACTAATAGACTACGAGCAGTACTTC
CDR3 protein: CASSFPRLIDYEQYF

V gene: TRBV7-9
D gene: .
J gene: TRBJ2-4
clone size: .
CDR3 DNA: TGTGCCAGCAGCTTAGAAGGCGGAAAAAACATTCAGTACTTC
CDR3 protein: CASSLEGGKNIQYF

V gene: TRBV27
D gene: .
J gene: TRBJ1-6
clone size: .
CDR3 DNA: TGTGCCAGCAGTTTGGGGGGTTATAATTCACCCCTCCACTTT
CDR3 protein: CASSLGGYNSPLHF

V gene: TRBV11-3
D gene: .
J gene: TRBJ2-3
clone size: .
CDR3 DNA: TGTGCCAGCAGCCCCGGGATCACAGATACGCAGTATTTT
CDR3 protein: CASSPGITDTQYF

V gene: TRBV7-9
D gene: .
J gene: TRBJ2-3
clone size: .
CDR3 DNA: TGTGCCAGCAGCTTAGAACAGGGACCTATTGCAGATACGCAGTATTTT
CDR3 protein: CASSLEQGPIADTQYF

V gene: TRBV7-6
D gene: TRBD1
J gene: TRBJ1-1
clone size: once
CDR3 DNA: TGTGCCAGCAGCCCGACCCAGGACAGGGGGCTTGATACTGAAGCTTTCTTT
CDR3 protein: CASSPTQDRGLDTEAFF

V gene: TRBV27
D gene: .
J gene: TRBJ1-1
clone size: .
CDR3 DNA: TGTGCCAGCAGTCCCGGGGATGGCCTTTCTTTT
CDR3 protein: CASSPGDGLSF

V gene: TRBV5-6
D gene: .
J gene: TRBJ1-4
clone size: .
CDR3 DNA: TGTGCCAGCAGCTTCGGAACAGGGCTTGGGGAAAAACTGTTTTTT
CDR3 protein: CASSFGTGLGEKLFF

V gene: TRBV7-7
D gene: TRBD1
J gene: TRBJ1-6
clone size: .
CDR3 DNA: TGTGCTAGCAGCCATAAATCGCCGGGACAGCAAACCGATAATTCACCCCTCCACTTT
CDR3 protein: CASSHKSPGQQTDNSPLHF

V gene: TRBV30
D gene: TRBD2
J gene: TRBJ2-1
clone size: .
CDR3 DNA: TGTGCCTGGAGTGCCAAAAGCGGGGGTCCCTACAATGAGCAGTTCTTC
CDR3 protein: CAWSAKSGGPYNEQFF

V gene: TRBV5-5
D gene: TRBD2
J gene: TRBJ2-1
clone size: .
CDR3 DNA: TGTGCCAGCAGCCGAGGGGCTAGCGGGGGGGGATATGAGCAGTTCTTC
CDR3 protein: CASSRGASGGGYEQFF

V gene: TRBV27
D gene: .
J gene: TRBJ1-2
clone size: .
CDR3 DNA: TGTGCCAGCAGTTTTAGGGGTCCCTATGGCTACACCTTC
CDR3 protein: CASSFRGPYGYTF

V gene: TRBV5-4
D gene: TRBD1
J gene: TRBJ1-4
clone size: .
CDR3 DNA: TGTGCCAGCAGCCAGACAGGGGCCGGTGAAAAACTGTTTTTT
CDR3 protein: CASSQTGAGEKLFF

V gene: TRBV9
D gene: TRBD2
J gene: TRBJ2-2
clone size: .
CDR3 DNA: TGTGCCAGCAGAGCCCTAGCGGGGGGGAACACCGGGGAGCTGTTTTTT
CDR3 protein: CASRALAGGNTGELFF

V gene: TRBV6-5
D gene: TRBD2
J gene: TRBJ2-2
clone size: .
CDR3 DNA: TGTGCCAGCAGTCCGGGGGGGCAGATCGGGGAGCTGTTTTTT
CDR3 protein: CASSPGGQIGELFF

V gene: TRBV6-5
D gene: .
J gene: TRBJ2-2
clone size: .
CDR3 DNA: TGTGCCAGCAGTTACCTGAACACCGGGGAGCTGTTTTTT
CDR3 protein: CASSYLNTGELFF

V gene: TRBV19
D gene: .
J gene: TRBJ2-2
clone size: .
CDR3 DNA: TGTGCCAGTAGGAGGGACACCGGGGAGCTGTTTTTT
CDR3 protein: CASRRDTGELFF